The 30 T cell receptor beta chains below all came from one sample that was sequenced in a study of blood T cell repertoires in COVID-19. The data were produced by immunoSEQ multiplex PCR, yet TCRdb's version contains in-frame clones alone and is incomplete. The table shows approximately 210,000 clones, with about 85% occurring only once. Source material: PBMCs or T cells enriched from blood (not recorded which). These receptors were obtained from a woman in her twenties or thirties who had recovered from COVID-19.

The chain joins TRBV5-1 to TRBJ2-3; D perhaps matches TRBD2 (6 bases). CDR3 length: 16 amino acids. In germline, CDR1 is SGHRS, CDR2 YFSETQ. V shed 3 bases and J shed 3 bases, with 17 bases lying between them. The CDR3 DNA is TGCGCCAGCAGCTCGGGACTCTTCATTGTAACAGATACGCAGTATTTT. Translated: CASSSGLFIVTDTQYF.

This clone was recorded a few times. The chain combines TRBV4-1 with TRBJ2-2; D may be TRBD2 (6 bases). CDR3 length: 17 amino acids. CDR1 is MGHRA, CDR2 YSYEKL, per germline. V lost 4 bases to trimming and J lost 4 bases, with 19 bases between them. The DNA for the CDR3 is TGCGCCAGCAGCCGGCGAGACTTACGGGGGAGCACCGGGGAGCTGTTTTTT. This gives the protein CASSRRDLRGSTGELFF.

The CDR3 reads CASTYSGGITGELFF. The CDR3 DNA is TGCGCCAGCACCTATAGCGGGGGAATAACCGGGGAGCTGTTTTTT. This chain joins TRBV5-1 and TRBJ2-2, with 9 bases lining up with TRBD2. The CDR3 runs 15 residues. Germline V gives CDR1 SGHRS, CDR2 YFSETQ. J was trimmed by 5 bases and V by 6 bases; bases with no gene match: 8.

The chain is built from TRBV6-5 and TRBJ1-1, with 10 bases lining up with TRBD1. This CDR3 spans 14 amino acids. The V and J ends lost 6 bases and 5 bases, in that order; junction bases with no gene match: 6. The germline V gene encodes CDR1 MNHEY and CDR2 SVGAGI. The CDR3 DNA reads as TGTGCCAGCAGATTCCCGGGACAGGGGACTGAAGCTTTCTTT. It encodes CASRFPGQGTEAFF.

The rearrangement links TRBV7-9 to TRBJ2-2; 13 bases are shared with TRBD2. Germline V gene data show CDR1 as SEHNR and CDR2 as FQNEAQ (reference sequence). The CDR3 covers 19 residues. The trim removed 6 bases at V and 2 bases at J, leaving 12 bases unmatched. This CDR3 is CASSSTRTSGGPNTGELFF. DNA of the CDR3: TGTGCCAGCAGTTCCACTCGGACTAGCGGGGGCCCTAACACCGGGGAGCTGTTTTTT.

CDR3 protein: CASSQVTGNTEAFF. Here the CDR3 DNA reads TGCGCCAGCAGCCAAGTGACAGGGAACACTGAAGCTTTCTTT. The rearrangement links TRBV4-1 to TRBJ1-1; TRBD1 might be the D (6 bases). V lost 1 base and J lost 1, with 7 bases in between. CDR1 and CDR2 from the germline V gene are MGHRA and YSYEKL. This CDR3 comprises 14 residues.

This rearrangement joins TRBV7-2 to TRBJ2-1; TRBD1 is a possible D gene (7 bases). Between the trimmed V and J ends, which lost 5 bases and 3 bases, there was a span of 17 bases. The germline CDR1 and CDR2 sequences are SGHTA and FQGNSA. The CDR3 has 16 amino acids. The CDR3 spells CASSHAGTELYNEQFF. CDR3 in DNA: TGTGCCAGCAGCCACGCGGGGACAGAACTCTACAATGAGCAGTTCTTC.

The CDR3 DNA is TGTGCCAGCAGCTTGTACGAACAGGGGAATCAGCCCCAGCATTTT. Translated, it gives CASSLYEQGNQPQHF. The rearrangement uses TRBV5-5 and TRBJ1-5; 7 nucleotides agree with TRBD1. The germline V gene has CDR1 SGHKS and CDR2 YYEKEE (reference sequence). V lost 1 base to trimming and J lost 4 bases; unmatched junction nucleotides: 5. The CDR3 totals 15 residues.

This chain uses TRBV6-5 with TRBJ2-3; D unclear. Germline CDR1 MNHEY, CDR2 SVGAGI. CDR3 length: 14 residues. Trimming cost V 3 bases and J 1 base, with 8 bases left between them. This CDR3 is CASSYLAGTDTQYF. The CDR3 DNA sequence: TGTGCCAGCAGTTATTTAGCCGGCACAGATACGCAGTATTTT.

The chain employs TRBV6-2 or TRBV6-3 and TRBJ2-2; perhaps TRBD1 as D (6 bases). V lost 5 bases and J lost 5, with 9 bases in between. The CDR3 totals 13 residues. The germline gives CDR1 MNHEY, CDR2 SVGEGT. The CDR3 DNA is TGTGCCAGCAGTAACAGGGATACCGGGGAGCTGTTTTTT. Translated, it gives CASSNRDTGELFF.

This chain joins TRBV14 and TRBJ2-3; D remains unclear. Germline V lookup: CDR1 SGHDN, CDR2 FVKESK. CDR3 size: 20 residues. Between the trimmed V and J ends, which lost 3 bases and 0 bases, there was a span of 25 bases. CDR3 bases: TGTGCCAGCAGCCACATGAACAGCAATCCTTACCTCGGAAGCACAGATACGCAGTATTTT. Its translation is CASSHMNSNPYLGSTDTQYF.

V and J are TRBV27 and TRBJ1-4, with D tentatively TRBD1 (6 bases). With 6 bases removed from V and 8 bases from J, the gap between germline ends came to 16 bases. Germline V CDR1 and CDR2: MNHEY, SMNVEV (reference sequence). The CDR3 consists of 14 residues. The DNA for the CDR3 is TGTGCCAGCAGCCAACAGGGTATTAACGAAAAACTGTTTTTT. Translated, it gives CASSQQGINEKLFF. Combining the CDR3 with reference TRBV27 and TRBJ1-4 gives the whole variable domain EAQVTQNPRYLITVTGKKLTVTCSQNMNHEYMSWYRQDPGLGLRQIYYSMNVEVTDKGDVPEGYKVSRKEKRNFPLILESPSPNQTSLYFCASSQQGINEKLFFGSGTQLSVL.

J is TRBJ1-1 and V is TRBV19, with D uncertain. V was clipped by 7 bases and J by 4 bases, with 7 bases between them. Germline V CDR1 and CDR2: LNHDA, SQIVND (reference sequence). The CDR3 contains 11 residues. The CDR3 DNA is TGTGCCAGTAAGCGCAGCACTGAAGCTTTCTTT. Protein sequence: CASKRSTEAFF.

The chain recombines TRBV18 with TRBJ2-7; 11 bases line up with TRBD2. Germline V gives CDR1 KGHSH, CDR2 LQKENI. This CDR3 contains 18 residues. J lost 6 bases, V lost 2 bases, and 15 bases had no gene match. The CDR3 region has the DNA TGTGCCAGCTCACCAGAACTAGCGGGAGAACCTGATCGGGGCGAGCAGTACTTC. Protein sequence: CASSPELAGEPDRGEQYF.

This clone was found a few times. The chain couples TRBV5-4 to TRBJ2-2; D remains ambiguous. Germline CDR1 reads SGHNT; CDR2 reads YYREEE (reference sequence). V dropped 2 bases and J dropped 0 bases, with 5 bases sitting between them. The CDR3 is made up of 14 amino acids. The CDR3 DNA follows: TGTGCCAGCAGCTTTCTAACGAACACCGGGGAGCTGTTTTTT. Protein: CASSFLTNTGELFF.

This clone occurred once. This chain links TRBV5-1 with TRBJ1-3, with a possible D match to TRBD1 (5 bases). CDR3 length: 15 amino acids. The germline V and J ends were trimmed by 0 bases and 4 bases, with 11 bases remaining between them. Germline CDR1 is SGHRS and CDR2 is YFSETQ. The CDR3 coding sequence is TGCGCCAGCAGCTTGGATGCGGCAGGGGGAAACACCATATATTTT. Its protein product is CASSLDAAGGNTIYF.

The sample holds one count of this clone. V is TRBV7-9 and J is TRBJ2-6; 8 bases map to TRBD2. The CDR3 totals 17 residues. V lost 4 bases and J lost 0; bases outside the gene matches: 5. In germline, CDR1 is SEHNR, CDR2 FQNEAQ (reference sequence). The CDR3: CASSSRLASSGANVLTF. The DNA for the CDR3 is TGTGCCAGCAGCTCAAGACTAGCGAGCTCTGGGGCCAACGTCCTGACTTTC.

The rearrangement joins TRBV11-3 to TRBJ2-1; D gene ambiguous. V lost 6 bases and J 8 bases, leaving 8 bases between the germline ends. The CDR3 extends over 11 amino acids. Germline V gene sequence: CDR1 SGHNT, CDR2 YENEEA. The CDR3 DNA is TGTGCCAGCAGTAGCCGGGATGAGCAGTTCTTC. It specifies CASSSRDEQFF.

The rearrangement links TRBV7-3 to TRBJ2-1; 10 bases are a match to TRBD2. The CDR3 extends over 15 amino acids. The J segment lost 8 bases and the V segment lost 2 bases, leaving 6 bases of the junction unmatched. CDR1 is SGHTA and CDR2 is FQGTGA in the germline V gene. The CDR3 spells CASSLRSGRADEQFF. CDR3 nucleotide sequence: TGTGCCAGCAGCTTACGCAGCGGGAGGGCAGATGAGCAGTTCTTC.

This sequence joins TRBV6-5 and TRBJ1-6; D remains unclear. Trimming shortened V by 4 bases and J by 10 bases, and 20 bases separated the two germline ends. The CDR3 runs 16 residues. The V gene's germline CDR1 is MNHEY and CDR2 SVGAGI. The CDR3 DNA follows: TGTGCCAGCAGTTTATCTGGACGCAGCGGCGGGTCACCCCTCCACTTT. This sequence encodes CASSLSGRSGGSPLHF.

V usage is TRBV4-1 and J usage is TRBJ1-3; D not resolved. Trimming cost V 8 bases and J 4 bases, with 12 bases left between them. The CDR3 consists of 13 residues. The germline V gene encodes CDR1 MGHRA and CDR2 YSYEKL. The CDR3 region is CASGRGGGNTIYF. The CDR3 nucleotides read TGCGCCAGCGGCCGGGGAGGGGGAAACACCATATATTTT.

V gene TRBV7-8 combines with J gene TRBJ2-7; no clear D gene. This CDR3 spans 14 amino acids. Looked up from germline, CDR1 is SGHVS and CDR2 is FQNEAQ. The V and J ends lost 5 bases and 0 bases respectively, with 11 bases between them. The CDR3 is CASSLQRFSYEQYF. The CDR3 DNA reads TGTGCCAGCAGCCTCCAACGGTTCTCCTACGAGCAGTACTTC.

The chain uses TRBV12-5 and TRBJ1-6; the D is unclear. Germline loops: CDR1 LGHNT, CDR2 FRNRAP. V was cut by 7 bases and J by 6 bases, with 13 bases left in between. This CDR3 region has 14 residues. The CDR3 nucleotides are TGTGCTAGTGATGACAACCGGATTAATTCACCCCTCCACTTT. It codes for CASDDNRINSPLHF. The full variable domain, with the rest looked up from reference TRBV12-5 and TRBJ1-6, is DARVTQTPRHKVTEMGQEVTMRCQPILGHNTVFWYRQTMMQGLELLAYFRNRAPLDDSGMPKDRFSAEMPDATLATLKIQPSEPRDSAVYFCASDDNRINSPLHFGNGTRLTVT.

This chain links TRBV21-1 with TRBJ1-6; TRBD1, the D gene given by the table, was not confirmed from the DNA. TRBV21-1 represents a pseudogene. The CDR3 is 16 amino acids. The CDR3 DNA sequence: TGTGCCAGCAGCGGACAGGAAAGCTCCTATAATTCACCCCTCCACTTT. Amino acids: CASSGQESSYNSPLHF.

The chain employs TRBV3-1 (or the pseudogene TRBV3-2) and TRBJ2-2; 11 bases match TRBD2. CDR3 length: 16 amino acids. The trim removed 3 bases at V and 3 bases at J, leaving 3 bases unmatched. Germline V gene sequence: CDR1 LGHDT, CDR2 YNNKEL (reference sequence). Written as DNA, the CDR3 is TGTGCCAGCAGCCACATAGCGGGAGGGTACACCGGGGAGCTGTTTTTT. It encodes CASSHIAGGYTGELFF.

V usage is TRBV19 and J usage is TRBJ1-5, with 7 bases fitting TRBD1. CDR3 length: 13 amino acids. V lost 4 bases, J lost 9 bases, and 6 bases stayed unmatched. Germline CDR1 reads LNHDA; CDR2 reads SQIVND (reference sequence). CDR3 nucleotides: TGTGCCAGTAGTAAGGACAGGACAGGGCCCCAGCATTTT. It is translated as CASSKDRTGPQHF.

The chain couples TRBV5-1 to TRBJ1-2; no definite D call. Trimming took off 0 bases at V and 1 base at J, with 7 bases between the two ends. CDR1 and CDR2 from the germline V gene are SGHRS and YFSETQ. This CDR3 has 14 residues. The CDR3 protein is CASSLDASNYGYTF. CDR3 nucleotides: TGCGCCAGCAGCTTGGACGCCAGTAACTATGGCTACACCTTC.

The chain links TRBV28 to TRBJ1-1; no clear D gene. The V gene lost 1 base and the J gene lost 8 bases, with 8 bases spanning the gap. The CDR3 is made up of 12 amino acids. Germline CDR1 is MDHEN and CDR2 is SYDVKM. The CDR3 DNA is TGTGCCAGCAGTTTATTGGGCAAGGAAGCTTTCTTT. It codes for CASSLLGKEAFF.

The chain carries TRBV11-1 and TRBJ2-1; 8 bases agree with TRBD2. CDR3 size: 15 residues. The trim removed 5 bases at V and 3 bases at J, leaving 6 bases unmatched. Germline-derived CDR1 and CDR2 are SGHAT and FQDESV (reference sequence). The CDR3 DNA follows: TGTGCCAGCAGCCCTCGGACTAGCCACTACAATGAGCAGTTCTTC. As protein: CASSPRTSHYNEQFF.

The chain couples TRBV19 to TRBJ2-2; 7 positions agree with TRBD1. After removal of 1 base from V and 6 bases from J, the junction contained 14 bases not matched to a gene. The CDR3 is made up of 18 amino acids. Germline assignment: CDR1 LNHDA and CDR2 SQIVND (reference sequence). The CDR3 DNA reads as TGTGCCAGTAGTATAGCTCCGATACAGGGGTATAACGCCGGGGAGCTGTTTTTT. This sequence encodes CASSIAPIQGYNAGELFF.